This T cell receptor beta chain was recovered during a study of cytomegalovirus exposure and HLA in healthy donors. Study-wide results and caveats: Cytomegalovirus-associated TCR beta chains were listed, numbering some 180.

There are 14 residues in the CDR3. V lost 2 bases and J lost 7, with 14 bases in between. From germline, CDR1 is SGHTA and CDR2 FQGNSA. Details on this clone: What it binds is unknown.

The primer mix had 60 Vbeta and 13 Jbeta primers. The method was immunoSEQ multiplex PCR; TCRdb's version includes in-frame clones alone and lacks a portion of them. Among roughly 100,000 clones listed, 74% were seen once. J is TRBJ2-5 and V is TRBV7-2; D perhaps matches TRBD1 (6 bases). This clonotype was obtained from a man in his fifties or sixties in good health and CMV-seropositive. The source material was PBMCs. The CDR3 nucleotides read TGTGCCAGCAGCTTAAGTCCAGGGGATGTGACCCAGTACTTC. This encodes CASSLSPGDVTQYF. Together with reference TRBV7-2 and TRBJ2-5, the CDR3 gives the full variable domain: GAGVSQSPSNKVTEKGKDVELRCDPISGHTALYWYRQSLGQGLEFLIYFQGNSAPDKSGLPSDRFSAERTGGSVSTLTIQRTQQEDSAVYLCASSLSPGDVTQYFGPGTRLLVL.